The 18 T cell receptor beta chains reported below all come from one sample, sequenced in a study of cytomegalovirus exposure and HLA in healthy donors. 13 Jbeta primers and 60 Vbeta primers were used for the PCR. Sequencing used immunoSEQ multiplex PCR; TCRdb keeps in-frame clones, though not all of them. The repertoire holds under 150,000 clones, with 60% to 80% as singletons. Material: PBMCs. Receptor source: a woman aged 50 to 60 in good health and CMV-seronegative.

The chain uses TRBV10-2 and TRBJ2-2; 8 bases are shared with TRBD1. Losses at the gene ends were 8 bases for V and 1 base for J; bases not matched to a gene: 6. There are 15 residues in the CDR3. Germline CDR1 and CDR2: WSHSY and SAAADI. The CDR3 reads CASGGQGRNTGELFF. The CDR3 bases are TGCGCCAGCGGAGGACAGGGTCGGAACACCGGGGAGCTGTTTTTT.

This clone was counted between two and nine times. The chain recombines TRBV7-6 with TRBJ2-7, with 9 bases matching TRBD1. Germline-derived CDR1 and CDR2 are SGHVS and FNYEAQ. V shed 3 bases, J shed 5 bases, and the junction held 11 bases outside the gene matches. This CDR3 contains 16 residues. The DNA of the CDR3 is TGTGCCAGCAGCTTCTCCGGGACAGGGCTCGTGGACGAGCAGTACTTC. It is translated as CASSFSGTGLVDEQYF.

This chain links TRBV5-1 with TRBJ2-7; 9 bases map to TRBD1. Unmatched junction bases numbered 4, after V lost 4 bases and J lost 2 bases. The CDR3 sequence is 14 residues long. Germline CDR1 SGHRS, CDR2 YFSETQ. The CDR3 bases are TGCGCCAGCAGCACCGGGACAGGGACCTACGAGCAGTACTTC. Amino acid sequence: CASSTGTGTYEQYF.

This clone has a handful of counts. The chain recombines TRBV29-1 with TRBJ1-1, with a possible D match to TRBD1 (5 bases). Trimming took 2 bases from V and 5 from J, leaving 6 bases between them. Germline CDR1 reads SQVTM; CDR2 reads ANQGSEA. The CDR3 runs 11 residues. This CDR3 reads CSVEKGTEAFF. CDR3 DNA: TGCAGCGTTGAAAAGGGGACTGAAGCTTTCTTT.

This clone was seen more than once but under ten times. J is TRBJ2-7 and V is TRBV19; 8 bases map to TRBD2. This CDR3 region has 16 residues. Unmatched junction bases numbered 16, after V lost 5 bases and J lost 7 bases. Germline CDR1 and CDR2: LNHDA and SQIVND (reference sequence). In DNA, the CDR3 is TGTGCCAGTAGTGTCCTTAGCGGGGTCACCTCGGCGGAGCAGTACTTC. Residues: CASSVLSGVTSAEQYF.

J is TRBJ1-6 and V is TRBV7-6; TRBD1 matches at 7 bases. The germline CDR1 and CDR2 sequences are SGHVS and FNYEAQ. The CDR3 loop spans 17 amino acids. Trimming cost V 2 bases and J 10 bases; bases outside gene matches: 14. CDR3 sequence reads: CASSLLRQGRIESPLHF. CDR3 in DNA: TGTGCCAGCAGCTTATTACGACAGGGACGTATTGAATCACCCCTCCACTTT.

The chain has TRBV5-6 and TRBJ1-5; D unresolved. This CDR3 comprises 15 residues. Per germline, CDR1 SGHDT and CDR2 YYEEEE. V gave up 0 bases and J gave up 0 bases, with 7 bases separating them. CDR3 protein: CASSLGRGSNQPQHF. The DNA of the CDR3 is TGTGCCAGCAGCTTGGGACGGGGTAGCAATCAGCCCCAGCATTTT.

CDR3 DNA sequence: TGTGCCAGCAGTTCAAGAGCGGGGGGATACAATGAGCAGTTCTTC. Translating it yields CASSSRAGGYNEQFF. The chain employs TRBV27 and TRBJ2-1, with 9 positions matching TRBD2. V lost 4 bases and J lost 4; bases outside the gene matches: 5. Germline assignment: CDR1 MNHEY and CDR2 SMNVEV (reference sequence). This CDR3 contains 15 residues.

The table lists this clone with a few counts. This chain links TRBV7-2 with TRBJ1-1, with a possible D match to TRBD1 (5 bases). Germline CDR1 is SGHTA and CDR2 is FQGNSA. V gave up 5 bases and J gave up 1 base, with 14 bases separating them. This CDR3 comprises 15 residues. This chain's CDR3 is CASSPLRGGNTEAFF. The CDR3 DNA reads TGTGCCAGCAGCCCCCTACGGGGGGGGAACACTGAAGCTTTCTTT.

This chain's CDR3 is CASSPQGAAGNTIYF. CDR3 nucleotide sequence: TGTGCCAGCAGTCCTCAGGGGGCAGCTGGAAACACCATATATTTT. The V gene is TRBV6-5, the J gene TRBJ1-3; 8 bases are shared with TRBD1. CDR1 MNHEY and CDR2 SVGAGI come from the germline V gene. Trimming removed 5 bases from V and 2 bases from J; junction bases left unmatched: 5. This CDR3 region has 15 residues.

The gene calls are TRBV6-6 and TRBJ1-5, with 8 bases that match TRBD1. The V segment lost 10 bases and the J segment 5 bases; nucleotides outside the gene matches: 7. This CDR3 is built from 13 residues. Germline V gives CDR1 MNHNY, CDR2 SVGAGI (reference sequence). The CDR3 spells CATRGQDYQPQHF. DNA for the CDR3: TGTGCCACAAGGGGACAGGATTATCAGCCCCAGCATTTT.

This sequence joins TRBV18 and TRBJ1-1; no definite D call. Per the germline V gene, CDR1 is KGHSH and CDR2 is LQKENI. This CDR3 region has 14 residues. V was shortened by 2 bases and J by 6 bases, with 13 bases between the two germline ends. The chain's CDR3 is CASSPERSGAEAFF. The DNA for the CDR3 is TGTGCCAGCTCACCAGAGCGATCGGGTGCTGAAGCTTTCTTT.

This chain links TRBV25-1 with TRBJ1-1; D is ambiguous. V was shortened by 3 bases and J by 0 bases, with 5 bases between the two germline ends. In germline, CDR1 is MGHDK, CDR2 SYGVNS. The CDR3 is made up of 13 amino acids. CDR3 in DNA: TGTGCCAGCAGTGAGAGGATGAACACTGAAGCTTTCTTT. Protein: CASSERMNTEAFF.

The rearrangement joins TRBV19 to TRBJ1-2; 9 nucleotides agree with TRBD1. This CDR3 comprises 16 residues. The J segment lost 0 bases and the V segment lost 8 bases, leaving 10 bases of the junction unmatched. Germline values: CDR1 LNHDA, CDR2 SQIVND (reference sequence). DNA of the CDR3: TGTGCCAGTCGAACAGGGGGCGGAATTCCTAACTATGGCTACACCTTC. Protein sequence: CASRTGGGIPNYGYTF.

This clone was counted a single time. The rearrangement joins TRBV6-1 to TRBJ2-4; TRBD1 might be the D (5 bases). CDR3 length equals 15 residues. Trimming pared 6 bases from V and 0 bases from J, leaving 12 bases between. Germline V gene data show CDR1 as MNHNS and CDR2 as SASEGT. For the CDR3, the DNA is TGTGCCAGCAGGACAGATCTACTAGCCAAAAACATTCAGTACTTC. Its protein is CASRTDLLAKNIQYF.

The chain uses TRBV18 and TRBJ1-1; 7 bases are a match to TRBD1. This CDR3 contains 16 residues. Per the germline V gene, CDR1 is KGHSH and CDR2 is LQKENI. Trimming cost V 3 bases and J 6 bases; bases outside gene matches: 13. Written as DNA, the CDR3 is TGTGCCAGCTCACCGAGCACATTACAGGGGATGCCTGAAGCTTTCTTT. Protein: CASSPSTLQGMPEAFF. Looking up the rest from reference TRBV18 and TRBJ1-1 gives the full variable domain: NAGVMQNPRHLVRRRGQEARLRCSPMKGHSHVYWYRQLPEEGLKFMVYLQKENIIDESGMPKERFSAEFPKEGPSILRIQQVVRGDSAAYFCASSPSTLQGMPEAFFGQGTRLTVV.

This sequence joins TRBV10-1 and TRBJ2-2; 15 bases are shared with TRBD2. Losses at the gene ends were 1 base for V and 0 bases for J; bases not matched to a gene: 6. The CDR3 runs to 20 residues. Germline V lookup: CDR1 WNHNN, CDR2 SYGVQD (reference sequence). This CDR3 reads CASSEFSGLAGGTNTGELFF. CDR3 in DNA: TGCGCCAGCAGTGAGTTCTCCGGACTAGCGGGGGGGACGAACACCGGGGAGCTGTTTTTT.

The chain is built from TRBV18 and TRBJ2-7; D may be TRBD2 (6 bases). V was clipped by 3 bases and J by 5 bases, with 8 bases between them. The CDR3 has 12 residues. Germline CDR1 is KGHSH and CDR2 is LQKENI. CDR3 residues: CASSPSGDEQYF. CDR3 DNA sequence: TGTGCCAGCTCACCCTCGGGGGACGAGCAGTACTTC. Using reference TRBV18 and TRBJ2-7 for the parts outside the CDR3, the full variable domain is NAGVMQNPRHLVRRRGQEARLRCSPMKGHSHVYWYRQLPEEGLKFMVYLQKENIIDESGMPKERFSAEFPKEGPSILRIQQVVRGDSAAYFCASSPSGDEQYFGPGTRLTVT.